The 17 T cell receptor beta chains presented below share a single source sample, sequenced in a study of cytomegalovirus exposure and HLA in healthy donors. PCR primers comprised 60 Vbeta and 13 Jbeta primers. Libraries were prepared by immunoSEQ multiplex PCR; TCRdb keeps only in-frame clonotypes and omits some of them. The repertoire consists of under 200,000 clones, with 70% to 90% occurring once and the leading ten covering 7.5% to 10%. Sequencing was carried out using PBMCs. These receptor sequences come from a man aged 18 to 30 in good health and CMV-seropositive.

In regard to this clone: This specimen includes other DNA sequences encoding the same CDR3. The chain joins TRBV10-3 to TRBJ1-5, with TRBD1 matching 8 bases. The CDR3 length is 14 residues. CDR1 and CDR2 (germline): ENHRY, SYGVKD. Trimming at V came to 6 bases and at J to 2 bases, leaving 3 bases not matched to a gene. The CDR3 sequence is CAIRGQGGNQPQHF. DNA for the CDR3: TGTGCCATCAGAGGACAGGGCGGCAATCAGCCCCAGCATTTT.

This clone was counted a single time. The chain joins TRBV10-1 to TRBJ2-7, with 11 bases aligning to TRBD2. There are 15 residues in the CDR3. The germline gives CDR1 WNHNN, CDR2 SYGVQD (reference sequence). V shed 2 bases and J 0 bases; nucleotides not matched to a gene: 0. The CDR3 spells CASSEGLAGSYEQYF. CDR3 bases: TGCGCCAGCAGTGAGGGACTAGCGGGCTCCTACGAGCAGTACTTC.

This clone occurred a few times. This rearrangement joins TRBV21-1 to TRBJ1-5; the table assigns TRBD1, which was not confirmed against the DNA. TRBV21-1 is a listed pseudogene. This CDR3 comprises 15 residues. The CDR3 DNA is TGTGCCAGCAGCAACTACAGTAATAGCAATCAGCCCCAGCATTTT. Protein: CASSNYSNSNQPQHF.

The DNA of the CDR3 is TGTGCCAGCAGCTTAGCCTACTCCTACGAGCAGTACTTC. Translated: CASSLAYSYEQYF. V and J are TRBV11-3 and TRBJ2-7; D gene ambiguous. CDR3 length equals 13 residues. CDR1 is SGHNT and CDR2 is YENEEA in the germline V gene. Trimming stripped 1 base from V and 0 bases from J, with 4 bases between.

The chain links TRBV6-1 to TRBJ1-3; perhaps TRBD1 as D (5 bases). Trimming removed 6 bases at V and 3 bases at J, with 15 bases between. Germline V gene lookup returns CDR1 MNHNS and CDR2 SASEGT. This CDR3 spans 15 amino acids. The CDR3 sequence: CASSIRAGYGNTIYF. For the CDR3, the DNA is TGTGCCAGCAGCATCAGGGCGGGATATGGAAACACCATATATTTT.

The V gene is TRBV5-3, the J gene TRBJ1-5, with 11 bases lining up with TRBD1. TRBV5-3 is sorted into the ORF group, with uncertain function. V shed 2 bases, J shed 6 bases, and the junction held 4 bases outside the gene matches. The CDR3 is made up of 15 amino acids. The CDR3 loop is CARSLRTGGPQPQHF. DNA of the CDR3: TGTGCCAGAAGCTTAAGGACAGGGGGCCCTCAGCCCCAGCATTTT.

This clone was detected only once. The chain links TRBV10-1 to TRBJ2-5; D is ambiguous. The length of the CDR3 is 12 residues. Trimming shortened V by 3 bases and J by 5 bases, and 7 bases separated the two germline ends. Germline CDR1 is WNHNN and CDR2 is SYGVQD (reference sequence). CDR3 protein: CASSDPGETQYF. For the CDR3, the DNA is TGCGCCAGCAGTGATCCCGGGGAGACCCAGTACTTC.

This chain links TRBV19 with TRBJ1-5, with 7 bases lining up with TRBD1. V dropped 1 base and J dropped 5; count of bases not matched to a gene: 5. CDR1 and CDR2 (germline): LNHDA, SQIVND (reference sequence). The CDR3 spans 15 residues. The CDR3 nucleotides are TGTGCCAGTAGTATAGTGCCAGGGGGGCATCAGCCCCAGCATTTT. Protein: CASSIVPGGHQPQHF. Full variable domain (remainder filled in from reference TRBV19 and TRBJ1-5): DGGITQSPKYLFRKEGQNVTLSCEQNLNHDAMYWYRQDPGQGLRLIYYSQIVNDFQKGDIAEGYSVSREKKESFPLTVTSAQKNPTAFYLCASSIVPGGHQPQHFGDGTRLSIL.

The chain employs TRBV5-4 and TRBJ2-3; D might be TRBD2 (5 bases). Trimming took 0 bases from V and 5 from J, leaving 13 bases between them. CDR3 length: 15 residues. From germline, CDR1 is SGHNT and CDR2 YYREEE (reference sequence). The CDR3 coding sequence is TGTGCCAGCAGCTTGGCTACCGGGGATGGAGATACGCAGTATTTT. It specifies CASSLATGDGDTQYF.

The V call is TRBV19, the J call TRBJ2-5; the D is unclear. Trimming stripped 3 bases from V and 5 bases from J, with 19 bases between. The germline V gene has CDR1 LNHDA and CDR2 SQIVND (reference sequence). The CDR3 is made up of 16 amino acids. The CDR3: CASSMGAATQTETQYF. The CDR3 region has the DNA TGTGCCAGTAGTATGGGTGCGGCGACCCAAACCGAGACCCAGTACTTC.

This clone came up a few times. The chain employs TRBV5-6 and TRBJ2-3; TRBD2 matches at 14 bases. The CDR3 is made up of 16 amino acids. J was trimmed by 3 bases and V by 4 bases; bases with no gene match: 4. Germline V gene sequence: CDR1 SGHDT, CDR2 YYEEEE. The CDR3: CASSGGLAGVTDTQYF. CDR3 in DNA: TGTGCCAGCAGCGGGGGACTAGCGGGGGTAACAGATACGCAGTATTTT.

This rearrangement joins TRBV25-1 to TRBJ2-3; 9 bases align to TRBD2. The germline CDR1 and CDR2 sequences are MGHDK and SYGVNS. This CDR3 has 14 amino acids. V dropped 6 bases and J dropped 5; count of bases not matched to a gene: 6. For the CDR3, the DNA is TGTGCCAGCAGGTTGCGGGGGGGCCAAGATACGCAGTATTTT. It specifies CASRLRGGQDTQYF.

The rearrangement links TRBV5-4 to TRBJ1-5; D may be TRBD1 (5 bases). Trimming stripped 4 bases from V and 6 bases from J, with 14 bases between. Germline V gene lookup returns CDR1 SGHNT and CDR2 YYREEE (reference sequence). This CDR3 spans 14 amino acids. CDR3 nucleotides: TGTGCCAGCAGCCTGGGACCAGGAGGTCAGCCCCAGCATTTT. This codes for CASSLGPGGQPQHF. Looking up the rest from reference TRBV5-4 and TRBJ1-5 gives the full variable domain: ETGVTQSPTHLIKTRGQQVTLRCSSQSGHNTVSWYQQALGQGPQFIFQYYREEENGRGNFPPRFSGLQFPNYSSELNVNALELDDSALYLCASSLGPGGQPQHFGDGTRLSIL.

The CDR3 loop reads CASSQRTGGKETQYF. CDR3 in DNA: TGTGCCAGCAGCCAGCGGACAGGGGGCAAGGAGACCCAGTACTTC. This chain connects TRBV5-8 to TRBJ2-5, with 11 bases that match TRBD1. The CDR3 is made up of 15 amino acids. Germline trimming cut 4 bases from V and 5 bases from J; bases unmatched to any gene: 7. Germline CDR1 reads SGHTS; CDR2 reads YDEGEE.

The gene calls are TRBV27 and TRBJ1-5; D may be TRBD1 (6 bases). V was cut by 2 bases and J by 5 bases, with 16 bases left in between. The CDR3 contains 16 residues. From germline, CDR1 is MNHEY and CDR2 SMNVEV (reference sequence). This CDR3 reads CASSLGRTGLDQPQHF. CDR3 nucleotide sequence: TGTGCCAGCAGTTTAGGTCGCACAGGGTTGGATCAGCCCCAGCATTTT.

The V and J genes are TRBV12-5 and TRBJ1-6; D gene ambiguous. Germline V lookup: CDR1 LGHNT, CDR2 FRNRAP. V was trimmed by 9 bases and J by 0 bases, leaving 21 bases between them. The CDR3 covers 18 residues. The CDR3 DNA is TGTGCTAGGATAAAAATGCTGTTACCGAGCTCCTATAATTCACCCCTCCACTTT. Translated: CARIKMLLPSSYNSPLHF.

V and J are TRBV11-2 and TRBJ2-1; TRBD1 matches at 10 bases. Looked up from germline, CDR1 is SGHAT and CDR2 is FQNNGV. The CDR3 spans 16 residues. Trimming removed 3 bases from V and 7 bases from J; junction bases left unmatched: 9. CDR3 sequence reads: CASSFVGTGVRNEQFF. In DNA, the CDR3 is TGTGCCAGCAGCTTCGTCGGGACAGGGGTAAGGAATGAGCAGTTCTTC.